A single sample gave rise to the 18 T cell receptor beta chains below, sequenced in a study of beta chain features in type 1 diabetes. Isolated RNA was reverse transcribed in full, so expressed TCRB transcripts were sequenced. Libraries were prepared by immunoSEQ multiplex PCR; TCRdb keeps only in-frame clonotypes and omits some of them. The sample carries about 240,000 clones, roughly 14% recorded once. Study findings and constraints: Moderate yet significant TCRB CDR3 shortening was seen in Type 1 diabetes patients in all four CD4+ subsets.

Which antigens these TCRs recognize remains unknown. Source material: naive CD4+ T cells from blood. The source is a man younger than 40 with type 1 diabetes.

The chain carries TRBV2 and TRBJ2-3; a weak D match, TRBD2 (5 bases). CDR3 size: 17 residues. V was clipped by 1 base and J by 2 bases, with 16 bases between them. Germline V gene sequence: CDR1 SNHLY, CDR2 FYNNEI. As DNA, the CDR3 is TGTGCCAGCAGTGAAGGTATAGCGCGTCAAGTCACAGATACGCAGTATTTT. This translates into CASSEGIARQVTDTQYF.

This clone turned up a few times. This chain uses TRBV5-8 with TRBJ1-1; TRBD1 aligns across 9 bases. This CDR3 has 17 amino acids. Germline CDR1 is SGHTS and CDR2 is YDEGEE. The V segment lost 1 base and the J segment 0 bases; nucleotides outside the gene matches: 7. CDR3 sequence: CASSLLGQGGMNTEAFF. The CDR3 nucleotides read TGTGCCAGCAGCTTGTTGGGACAGGGTGGGATGAACACTGAAGCTTTCTTT.

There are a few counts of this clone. The CDR3: CASSLSKRLDTQYF. CDR3 nucleotide sequence: TGTGCCAGCAGCTTATCGAAGCGGCTTGATACGCAGTATTTT. J is TRBJ2-3 and V is TRBV11-2, with D maybe TRBD2 (5 bases). V was shortened by 2 bases and J by 6 bases, with 12 bases between the two germline ends. The CDR3 totals 14 residues. CDR1 is SGHAT, CDR2 FQNNGV, per germline.

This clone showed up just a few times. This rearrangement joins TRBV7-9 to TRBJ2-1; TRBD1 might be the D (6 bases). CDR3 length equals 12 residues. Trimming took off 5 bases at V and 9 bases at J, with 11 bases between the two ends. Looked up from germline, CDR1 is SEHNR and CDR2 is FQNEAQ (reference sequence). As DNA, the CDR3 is TGTGCCAGCAGCAAACAGGGCGGTGAGCAGTTCTTC. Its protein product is CASSKQGGEQFF.

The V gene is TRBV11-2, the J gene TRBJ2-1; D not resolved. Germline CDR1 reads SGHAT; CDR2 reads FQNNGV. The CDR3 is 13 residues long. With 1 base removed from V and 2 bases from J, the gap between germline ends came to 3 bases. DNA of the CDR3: TGTGCCAGCAGCTTAGCGGCCTACAATGAGCAGTTCTTC. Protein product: CASSLAAYNEQFF. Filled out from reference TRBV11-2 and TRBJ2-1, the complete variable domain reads EAGVAQSPRYKIIEKRQSVAFWCNPISGHATLYWYQQILGQGPKLLIQFQNNGVVDDSQLPKDRFSAERLKGVDSTLKIQPAKLEDSAVYLCASSLAAYNEQFFGPGTRLTVL.

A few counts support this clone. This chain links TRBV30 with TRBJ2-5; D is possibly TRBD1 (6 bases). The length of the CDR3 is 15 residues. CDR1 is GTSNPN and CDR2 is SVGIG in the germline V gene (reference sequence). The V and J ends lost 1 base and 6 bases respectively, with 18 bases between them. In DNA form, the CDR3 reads TGTGCCTGGAGTGGGACCCAGGGGATCAGAAAGACCCAGTACTTC. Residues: CAWSGTQGIRKTQYF. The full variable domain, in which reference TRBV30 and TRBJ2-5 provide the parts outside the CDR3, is SQTIHQWPATLVQPVGSPLSLECTVEGTSNPNLYWYRQAAGRGLQLLFYSVGIGQISSEVPQNLSASRPQDRQFILSSKKLLLSDSGFYLCAWSGTQGIRKTQYFGPGTRLLVL.

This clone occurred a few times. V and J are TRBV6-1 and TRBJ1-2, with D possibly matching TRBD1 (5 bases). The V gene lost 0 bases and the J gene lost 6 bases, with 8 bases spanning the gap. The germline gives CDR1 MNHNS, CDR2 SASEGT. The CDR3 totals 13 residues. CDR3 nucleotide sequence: TGTGCCAGCAGTGAAGCCGGACACGATGGCTACACCTTC. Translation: CASSEAGHDGYTF.

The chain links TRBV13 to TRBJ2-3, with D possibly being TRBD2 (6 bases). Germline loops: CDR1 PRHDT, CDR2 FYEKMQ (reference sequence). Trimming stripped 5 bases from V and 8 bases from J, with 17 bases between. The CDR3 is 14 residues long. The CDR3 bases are TGTGCCAGCAGCCCCCAACCGCAGGGAGGTACGCAGTATTTT. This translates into CASSPQPQGGTQYF.

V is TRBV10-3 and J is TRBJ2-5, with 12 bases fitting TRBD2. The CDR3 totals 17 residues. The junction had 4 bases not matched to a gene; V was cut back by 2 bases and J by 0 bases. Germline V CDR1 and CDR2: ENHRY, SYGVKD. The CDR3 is CAISEGLAGQYQETQYF. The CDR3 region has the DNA TGTGCCATCAGTGAGGGACTAGCGGGGCAGTACCAAGAGACCCAGTACTTC.

CDR3 region: CASSPGLSNEQFF. CDR3 nucleotide sequence: TGTGCCAGCTCACCGGGACTCTCAAATGAGCAGTTCTTC. J is TRBJ2-1 and V is TRBV18, with D perhaps matching TRBD2 (6 bases). The CDR3 has 13 residues. The V and J ends lost 3 bases and 7 bases respectively, with 10 bases between them. CDR1 and CDR2 from the germline V gene are KGHSH and LQKENI.

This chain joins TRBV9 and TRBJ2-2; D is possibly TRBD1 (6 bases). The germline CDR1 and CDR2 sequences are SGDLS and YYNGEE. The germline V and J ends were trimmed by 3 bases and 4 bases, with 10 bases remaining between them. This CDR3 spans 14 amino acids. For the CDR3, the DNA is TGTGCCAGCAGCGAACAGGGTGCCACCGGGGAGCTGTTTTTT. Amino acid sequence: CASSEQGATGELFF.

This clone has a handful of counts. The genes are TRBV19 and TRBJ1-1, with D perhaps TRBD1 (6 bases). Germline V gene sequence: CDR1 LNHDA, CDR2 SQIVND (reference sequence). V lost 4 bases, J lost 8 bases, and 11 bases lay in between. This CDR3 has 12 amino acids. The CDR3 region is CASSRPRGEAFF. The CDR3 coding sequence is TGTGCCAGTAGTAGGCCAAGGGGGGAAGCTTTCTTT.

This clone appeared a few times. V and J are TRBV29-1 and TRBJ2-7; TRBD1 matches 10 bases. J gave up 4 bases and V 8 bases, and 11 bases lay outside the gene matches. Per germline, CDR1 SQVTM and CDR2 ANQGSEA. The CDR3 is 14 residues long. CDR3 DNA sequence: TGCAGCACGAGGGACGGGACAGGGGAGTACGAGCAGTACTTC. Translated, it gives CSTRDGTGEYEQYF.

CDR3 in DNA: TGCGCCAGCAGCTTGTGGCAGCAAGAGACCCAGTACTTC. This encodes CASSLWQQETQYF. The chain is built from TRBV5-1 and TRBJ2-5; D unclear. Germline assignment: CDR1 SGHRS and CDR2 YFSETQ. V lost 1 base and J 2 bases, leaving 6 bases between the germline ends. CDR3 length equals 13 residues.

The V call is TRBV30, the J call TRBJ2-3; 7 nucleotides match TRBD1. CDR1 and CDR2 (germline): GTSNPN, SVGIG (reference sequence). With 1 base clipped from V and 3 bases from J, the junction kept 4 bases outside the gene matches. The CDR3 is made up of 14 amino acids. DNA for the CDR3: TGTGCCTGGAGTGAGGGGGCAATGACAGATACGCAGTATTTT. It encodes CAWSEGAMTDTQYF.

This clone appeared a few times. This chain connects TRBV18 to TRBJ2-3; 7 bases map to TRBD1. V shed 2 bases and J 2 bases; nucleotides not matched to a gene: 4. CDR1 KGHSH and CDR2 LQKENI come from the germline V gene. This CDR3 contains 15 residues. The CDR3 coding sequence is TGTGCCAGCTCACCATTGGGACAGAACACAGATACGCAGTATTTT. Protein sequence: CASSPLGQNTDTQYF.

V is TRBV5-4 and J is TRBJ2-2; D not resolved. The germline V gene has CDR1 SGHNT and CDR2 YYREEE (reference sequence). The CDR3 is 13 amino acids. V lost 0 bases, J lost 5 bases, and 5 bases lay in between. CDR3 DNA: TGTGCCAGCAGCTTGGCCGGGACCGGGGAGCTGTTTTTT. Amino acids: CASSLAGTGELFF. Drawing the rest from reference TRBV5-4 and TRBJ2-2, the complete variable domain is ETGVTQSPTHLIKTRGQQVTLRCSSQSGHNTVSWYQQALGQGPQFIFQYYREEENGRGNFPPRFSGLQFPNYSSELNVNALELDDSALYLCASSLAGTGELFFGEGSRLTVL.

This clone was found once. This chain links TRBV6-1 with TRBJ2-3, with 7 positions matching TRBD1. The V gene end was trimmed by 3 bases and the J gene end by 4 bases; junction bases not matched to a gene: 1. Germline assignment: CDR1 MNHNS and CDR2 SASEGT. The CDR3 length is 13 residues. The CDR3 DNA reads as TGTGCCAGCAGTGAGACAGGGTCAGATACGCAGTATTTT. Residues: CASSETGSDTQYF.